This T cell receptor beta chain stems from a study of blood T cell repertoires in COVID-19 (TCRdb year 2020). With respect to the entire study: Samples from collaborators originated in the United States, Italy and Spain and spanned both the acute and convalescent phases of COVID-19. Where HLA class I and class II types were available, the types were taken from metadata supplied by the sample provider, not from assay-based typing. The repertoires were made available in a free public database intended to serve as a resource for research on the immune response to SARS-CoV-2. The samples were drawn from the first 160 participants of the ongoing ImmuneRACE study and from 950 to 1,500 subjects provided by 6 global collaborators. The prospective study material was composed of cDNA or gDNA derived from T cells, B-cell-depleted T cells, or PBMCs. The sample metadata nearly always contained a de-identified subject ID, COVID-19 status, age in years and sex. The dataset comprised deeply sampled blood TCRbeta repertoires from subjects exposed to, actively infected with, or recovered from COVID-19. Summary of the overall study and its limitations: Clinical and demographic metadata were provided uncurated, with the amount varying by source and participant.

As regards this clone: It has no known antigen specificity. There are no base qualities to consult, and no much larger clone falls within one base.

Collaborating institutions collected whole blood in K2EDTA tubes following their own protocols. Collaborator samples were shipped for TCRbeta analysis as frozen whole blood, isolated PBMCs, or DNA extracted from either sample type. The immunoSEQ Assay, a bias-controlled multiplex PCR, was used to amplify TCRbeta CDR3 regions from genomic DNA. Per the source publication's procedure: Nucleated cell counts per sample were estimated from amplification of reference gene primers within the assay. Sequence reads were collapsed and filtered to measure the absolute abundance of every unique TCRbeta CDR3 rearrangement. For each sample, productive Simpson clonality was calculated as the square root of Simpson's diversity index over productive rearrangements. In TCRdb, the immuneACCESS table is reduced to in-frame sequences with V and J assigned. These tables do not hold every clone; where another copy was compared, an unresolved V gene accounts for under half, and the others remain unexplained. The V and J calls and clone size are taken from that table; D and trimming were inferred from the DNA. The sample yields tens of thousands of clones; more than 70% were counted once. Together, the top ten hold roughly 5.4% of the sample.

The receptor comes from a man aged 50 to 59 with active COVID-19. Specimen: peripheral blood.

The DNA is as follows: TGTGCCAGTAGTATAGCCCCGGGGGGGCCGACAGATACGCAGTATTTT. Its protein is CASSIAPGGPTDTQYF. This receptor chain uses TRBV19 and TRBJ2-3, with TRBD2 matching 8 junction bases. Looking up the germline V gene (reference sequence) yields CDR1 LNHDA and CDR2 SQIVND. V is trimmed back by 1 base and J by 3 bases, and the junction contains 6 bases that no gene match accounts for. The CDR3 sequence holds 16 residues, the cysteine and phenylalanine included. This entry keeps only the CDR3 DNA: 48 bases, framed from base 1.